These T cell receptor beta chains were read from a single sample in a study of cytomegalovirus exposure and HLA in healthy donors. Data came from immunoSEQ multiplex PCR; TCRdb stores just in-frame clones and leaves some out. The table lists 100,000 to 120,000 clones, over 65% of them singletons. The sample consisted of PBMCs. These receptors came from a woman aged 25 to 39 in good health and CMV-seropositive. Both conserved end residues are part of each CDR3. The D gene is left open where the match is weak. Clone size is stated in some rows and not others, as once, few, many or a class when expanded.

clone_size: few; j_call: TRBJ2-3; d_call: TRBD1; v_call: TRBV6-4; cdr3_aa: CASSLTGGETDTQYF; cdr3_nt: TGTGCCAGCAGTCTTACAGGGGGCGAGACAGATACGCAGTATTTT
clone_size: .; j_call: TRBJ1-1; d_call: .; v_call: TRBV6-5; cdr3_aa: CASSYEARANTEAFF; cdr3_nt: TGTGCCAGCAGTTACGAGGCGAGGGCTAACACTGAAGCTTTCTTT
clone_size: .; j_call: TRBJ2-5; d_call: TRBD1; v_call: TRBV9; cdr3_aa: CASSPRGQQETQYF; cdr3_nt: TGTGCCAGCAGCCCCCGGGGACAGCAAGAGACCCAGTACTTC
clone_size: .; j_call: TRBJ1-2; d_call: TRBD1; v_call: TRBV9; cdr3_aa: CASSIPGQGTYGYTF; cdr3_nt: TGTGCCAGCAGCATACCGGGACAGGGGACCTATGGCTACACCTTC
clone_size: .; j_call: TRBJ2-7; d_call: .; v_call: TRBV7-9; cdr3_aa: CASSLSRLLSYEQYF; cdr3_nt: TGTGCCAGCAGCTTATCCAGGCTCCTCTCCTACGAGCAGTACTTC
clone_size: .; j_call: TRBJ2-3; d_call: TRBD2; v_call: TRBV7-6; cdr3_aa: CASSSTLAGSTDTQYF; cdr3_nt: TGTGCCAGCAGCTCCACTCTAGCGGGATCCACAGATACGCAGTATTTT
clone_size: .; j_call: TRBJ1-2; d_call: .; v_call: TRBV7-9; cdr3_aa: CASSRSKQGHGYTF; cdr3_nt: TGTGCCAGCAGCCGATCAAAACAGGGTCATGGCTACACCTTC
clone_size: .; j_call: TRBJ2-1; d_call: TRBD2; v_call: TRBV4-1; cdr3_aa: CASSQAGTSGYNEQFF; cdr3_nt: TGCGCCAGCAGCCAAGCCGGGACTAGCGGCTACAATGAGCAGTTCTTC
clone_size: few; j_call: TRBJ1-5; d_call: .; v_call: TRBV6-6; cdr3_aa: CASRANQPQHF; cdr3_nt: TGTGCCAGCAGGGCTAATCAGCCCCAGCATTTT
clone_size: .; j_call: TRBJ1-4; d_call: TRBD1; v_call: TRBV7-8; cdr3_aa: CASRHRGYKEKLFF; cdr3_nt: TGTGCCAGCAGACACAGGGGTTATAAGGAAAAACTGTTTTTT
clone_size: .; j_call: TRBJ2-5; d_call: .; v_call: TRBV7-2; cdr3_aa: CASSLELGDPQYF; cdr3_nt: TGTGCCAGCAGCTTAGAGCTAGGTGATCCCCAGTACTTC
clone_size: few; j_call: TRBJ1-5; d_call: .; v_call: TRBV9; cdr3_aa: CASSVGGGSFQPQHF; cdr3_nt: TGTGCCAGCAGCGTAGGAGGTGGGTCGTTTCAGCCCCAGCATTTT
clone_size: .; j_call: TRBJ1-3; d_call: TRBD1; v_call: TRBV7-9; cdr3_aa: CASSSGTAGNTIYF; cdr3_nt: TGTGCCAGCAGCTCGGGGACAGCCGGAAACACCATATATTTT
clone_size: .; j_call: TRBJ1-6; d_call: .; v_call: TRBV2; cdr3_aa: CASSGPSGDSPLHF; cdr3_nt: TGTGCCAGCAGTGGGCCCTCAGGTGATTCACCCCTCCACTTT
clone_size: .; j_call: TRBJ2-1; d_call: .; v_call: TRBV7-7; cdr3_aa: CASSPTHSRNEQFF; cdr3_nt: TGTGCTAGCAGCCCCACCCATTCTAGGAATGAGCAGTTCTTC
clone_size: .; j_call: TRBJ2-4; d_call: TRBD2; v_call: TRBV29-1; cdr3_aa: CSVEGWAGGNLNIQYF; cdr3_nt: TGCAGCGTTGAAGGATGGGCGGGAGGGAATCTAAACATTCAGTACTTC
clone_size: .; j_call: TRBJ2-7; d_call: TRBD2; v_call: TRBV10-3; cdr3_aa: CAISESGLAAYEQYF; cdr3_nt: TGTGCCATCAGTGAATCGGGACTAGCGGCCTACGAGCAGTACTTC
clone_size: .; j_call: TRBJ1-5; d_call: TRBD1; v_call: TRBV27; cdr3_aa: CASSQGTGGSNQPQHF; cdr3_nt: TGTGCCAGCAGTCAAGGGACAGGGGGAAGCAATCAGCCCCAGCATTTT
clone_size: .; j_call: TRBJ1-1; d_call: .; v_call: TRBV6-1; cdr3_aa: CASREETLDTEAFF; cdr3_nt: TGTGCCAGCAGAGAAGAGACACTTGACACTGAAGCTTTCTTT
clone_size: .; j_call: TRBJ1-1; d_call: .; v_call: TRBV4-1; cdr3_aa: CASSQGQMNTEAFF; cdr3_nt: TGCGCCAGCAGCCAGGGACAAATGAACACTGAAGCTTTCTTT
clone_size: .; j_call: TRBJ1-3; d_call: .; v_call: TRBV30; cdr3_aa: CACPGSNSGNTIYF; cdr3_nt: TGTGCCTGCCCTGGGAGTAACTCTGGAAACACCATATATTTT
clone_size: .; j_call: TRBJ2-5; d_call: TRBD2; v_call: TRBV9; cdr3_aa: CASSVGSAGGLETQYF; cdr3_nt: TGTGCCAGCAGCGTGGGATCAGCGGGGGGGCTGGAGACCCAGTACTTC
clone_size: .; j_call: TRBJ2-7; d_call: TRBD2; v_call: TRBV9; cdr3_aa: CASTRTSERQEQYF; cdr3_nt: TGTGCCAGCACGCGGACTAGCGAGCGGCAGGAGCAGTACTTC
clone_size: .; j_call: TRBJ1-3; d_call: .; v_call: TRBV30; cdr3_aa: CAWMGGARGNTIYF; cdr3_nt: TGTGCCTGGATGGGGGGGGCGAGGGGAAACACCATATATTTT
clone_size: .; j_call: TRBJ2-3; d_call: .; v_call: TRBV6-5; cdr3_aa: CASSPRSRADTQYF; cdr3_nt: TGTGCCAGCAGTCCCCGGTCGAGAGCAGATACGCAGTATTTT
clone_size: few; j_call: TRBJ2-6; d_call: .; v_call: TRBV6-1; cdr3_aa: CASSPNSGANVLTF; cdr3_nt: TGTGCCAGCAGCCCAAACTCTGGGGCCAACGTCCTGACTTTC
clone_size: .; j_call: TRBJ1-2; d_call: TRBD1; v_call: TRBV27; cdr3_aa: CASSAPGQGAYGYTF; cdr3_nt: TGTGCCAGCAGTGCCCCGGGACAGGGGGCCTATGGCTACACCTTC
clone_size: few; j_call: TRBJ2-1; d_call: .; v_call: TRBV13; cdr3_aa: CASSAGTAAYNEQFF; cdr3_nt: TGTGCCAGCAGCGCCGGGACTGCCGCATACAATGAGCAGTTCTTC
clone_size: few; j_call: TRBJ1-3; d_call: TRBD1; v_call: TRBV19; cdr3_aa: CASGTAGNTIYF; cdr3_nt: TGTGCCAGCGGGACAGCGGGAAACACCATATATTTT
clone_size: .; j_call: TRBJ1-4; d_call: .; v_call: TRBV6-6; cdr3_aa: CASSYQGGGGEKLFF; cdr3_nt: TGTGCCAGCAGTTATCAGGGCGGGGGAGGCGAAAAACTGTTTTTT
clone_size: .; j_call: TRBJ1-6; d_call: .; v_call: TRBV6-1; cdr3_aa: CASSEVAGEGNSPLHF; cdr3_nt: TGTGCCAGCAGTGAAGTGGCAGGGGAGGGAAATTCACCCCTCCACTTT
clone_size: few; j_call: TRBJ1-1; d_call: .; v_call: TRBV5-6; cdr3_aa: CASSFGGDHIVIF; cdr3_nt: TGTGCCAGCAGCTTTGGGGGGGATCATATCGTAATCTTT
clone_size: .; j_call: TRBJ1-5; d_call: .; v_call: TRBV10-3; cdr3_aa: CAISATGMGSNQPQHF; cdr3_nt: TGTGCCATCAGTGCCACAGGGATGGGGAGCAATCAGCCCCAGCATTTT
clone_size: few; j_call: TRBJ1-1; d_call: TRBD1; v_call: TRBV6-6; cdr3_aa: CASSYPATGGDVEAFF; cdr3_nt: TGTGCCAGCAGTTACCCTGCCACAGGGGGGGATGTGGAAGCTTTCTTT
clone_size: .; j_call: TRBJ2-7; d_call: .; v_call: TRBV21-1; cdr3_aa: CASSLTGHPYYEQYF; cdr3_nt: TGTGCCAGCAGTTTAACGGGACACCCCTACTACGAGCAGTACTTC
clone_size: .; j_call: TRBJ1-2; d_call: .; v_call: TRBV19; cdr3_aa: CASSPLDRHGYTF; cdr3_nt: TGTGCCAGTAGTCCCCTCGACAGGCACGGCTACACCTTC
clone_size: .; j_call: TRBJ1-4; d_call: .; v_call: TRBV2; cdr3_aa: CASTDGAGIEKLFF; cdr3_nt: TGTGCCAGCACCGACGGAGCAGGGATTGAAAAACTGTTTTTT
clone_size: .; j_call: TRBJ2-3; d_call: TRBD2; v_call: TRBV5-1; cdr3_aa: CASSLATSGGTDTQYF; cdr3_nt: TGCGCCAGCAGCTTGGCTACTAGCGGGGGCACAGATACGCAGTATTTT
clone_size: .; j_call: TRBJ2-1; d_call: .; v_call: TRBV30; cdr3_aa: CASEALSYNEQFF; cdr3_nt: TGTGCCAGTGAAGCGCTTTCCTACAATGAGCAGTTCTTC
clone_size: .; j_call: TRBJ2-1; d_call: TRBD1; v_call: TRBV9; cdr3_aa: CASSPRTGRGINEQFF; cdr3_nt: TGTGCCAGCAGCCCCCGGACAGGTCGGGGAATCAATGAGCAGTTCTTC
clone_size: .; j_call: TRBJ2-7; d_call: .; v_call: TRBV10-2; cdr3_aa: CASSEFRDSFQYYEQYF; cdr3_nt: TGCGCCAGCAGTGAGTTCCGGGACTCATTCCAATACTACGAGCAGTACTTC
clone_size: .; j_call: TRBJ2-1; d_call: .; v_call: TRBV5-1; cdr3_aa: CASSLGGQAYNEQFF; cdr3_nt: TGCGCCAGCAGCTTGGGGGGGCAGGCGTACAATGAGCAGTTCTTC
clone_size: .; j_call: TRBJ1-4; d_call: TRBD1; v_call: TRBV5-1; cdr3_aa: CASSLLGQGPTNEKLFF; cdr3_nt: TGCGCCAGCAGCCTTCTAGGACAGGGCCCAACTAATGAAAAACTGTTTTTT
clone_size: few; j_call: TRBJ1-2; d_call: .; v_call: TRBV6-5; cdr3_aa: CASSYSPGANYGYTF; cdr3_nt: TGTGCCAGCAGTTACTCTCCAGGGGCCAACTATGGCTACACCTTC
clone_size: .; j_call: TRBJ1-2; d_call: .; v_call: TRBV5-1; cdr3_aa: CASSLDHPRGIYGYTF; cdr3_nt: TGCGCCAGCAGCTTGGATCATCCTCGGGGGATATATGGCTACACCTTC
clone_size: .; j_call: TRBJ2-1; d_call: TRBD1; v_call: TRBV27; cdr3_aa: CASSFVSGGTEGSFF; cdr3_nt: TGTGCCAGCAGTTTTGTGTCAGGGGGCACCGAGGGCTCTTTCTTC
clone_size: .; j_call: TRBJ1-6; d_call: TRBD1; v_call: TRBV19; cdr3_aa: CASRTTDRASSPLHF; cdr3_nt: TGTGCCAGTAGAACCACGGACAGGGCAAGCTCACCCCTCCACTTT
clone_size: .; j_call: TRBJ2-1; d_call: .; v_call: TRBV19; cdr3_aa: CASSIAAGSFNEQFF; cdr3_nt: TGTGCCAGTAGTATAGCGGCGGGATCCTTTAATGAGCAGTTCTTC
clone_size: .; j_call: TRBJ1-5; d_call: .; v_call: TRBV23-1; cdr3_aa: CANIEGGPSNQPQHF; cdr3_nt: TGCGCCAACATAGAAGGGGGTCCAAGCAATCAGCCCCAGCATTTT